This T cell receptor (beta chain) was identified during a study of CD8+ T cells in alopecia areata. Study details: Treatment comprised oral tofacitinib, 5 to 10 mg twice daily, in treated patients. Findings and limits, study-wide: Resident alphabeta T cells of normal skin are also sequenced in scalp samples.

In this sample, this clone turned up a few times. Its specificity is unknown. In the same sample, other DNA sequences code for this CDR3. Alopecia areata patients gave lesional scalp punch biopsies and peripheral blood samples. Separation by sorting yielded CD4+ and CD8+ T cells from PBMCs. As the sequencing template, cDNA was produced by extracting RNA and reverse transcribing it. Data came from immunoSEQ multiplex PCR; TCRdb stores just in-frame clones and leaves some out. This sample has 250,000 or so clones, with approximately 61% found just once. Trimming left V 5 bases short and J 4 bases short, with 9 bases between. The germline V gene encodes CDR1 SGHTA and CDR2 FQGNSA. This CDR3 spans 12 amino acids.

This rearrangement joins TRBV7-2 to TRBJ2-7; D is perhaps TRBD1 (5 bases). Sequences were derived from CD4+ T cells sorted from blood, sampled at week 0. This receptor was identified in a human donor with alopecia areata. The CDR3 spells CASSPPGYEQYF. The CDR3 bases are TGTGCCAGCAGCCCGCCAGGGTACGAGCAGTACTTC.